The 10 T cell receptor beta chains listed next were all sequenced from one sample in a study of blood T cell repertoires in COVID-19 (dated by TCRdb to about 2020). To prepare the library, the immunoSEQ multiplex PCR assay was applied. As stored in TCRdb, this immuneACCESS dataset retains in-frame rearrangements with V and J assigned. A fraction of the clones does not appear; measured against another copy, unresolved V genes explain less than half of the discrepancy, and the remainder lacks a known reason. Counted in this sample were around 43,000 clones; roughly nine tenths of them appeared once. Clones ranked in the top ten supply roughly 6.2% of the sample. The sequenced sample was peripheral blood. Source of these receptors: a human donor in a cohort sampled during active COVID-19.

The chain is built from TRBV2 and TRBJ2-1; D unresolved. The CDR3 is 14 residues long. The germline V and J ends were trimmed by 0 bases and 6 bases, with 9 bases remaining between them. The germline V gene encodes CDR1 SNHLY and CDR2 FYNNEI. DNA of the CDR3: TGTGCCAGCAGTGAAGCCCAGGTACCCAATGAGCAGTTCTTC. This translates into CASSEAQVPNEQFF. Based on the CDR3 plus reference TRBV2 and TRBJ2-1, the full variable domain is EPEVTQTPSHQVTQMGQEVILRCVPISNHLYFYWYRQILGQKVEFLVSFYNNEISEKSEIFDDQFSVERPDGSNFTLKIRSTKLEDSAMYFCASSEAQVPNEQFFGPGTRLTVL.

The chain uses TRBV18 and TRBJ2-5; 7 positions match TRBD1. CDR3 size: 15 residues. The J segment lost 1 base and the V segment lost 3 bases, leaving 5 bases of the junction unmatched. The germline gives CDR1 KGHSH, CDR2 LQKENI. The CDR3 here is CASSPETGPQETQYF. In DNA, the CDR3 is TGTGCCAGCTCACCCGAGACAGGGCCCCAAGAGACCCAGTACTTC. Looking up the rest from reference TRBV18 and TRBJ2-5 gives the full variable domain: NAGVMQNPRHLVRRRGQEARLRCSPMKGHSHVYWYRQLPEEGLKFMVYLQKENIIDESGMPKERFSAEFPKEGPSILRIQQVVRGDSAAYFCASSPETGPQETQYFGPGTRLLVL.

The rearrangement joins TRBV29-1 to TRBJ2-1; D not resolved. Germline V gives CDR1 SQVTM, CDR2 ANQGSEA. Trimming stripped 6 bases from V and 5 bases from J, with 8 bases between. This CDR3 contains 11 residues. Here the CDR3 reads CSVLSDNEQFF. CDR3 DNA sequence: TGCAGCGTCCTCTCGGACAATGAGCAGTTCTTC.

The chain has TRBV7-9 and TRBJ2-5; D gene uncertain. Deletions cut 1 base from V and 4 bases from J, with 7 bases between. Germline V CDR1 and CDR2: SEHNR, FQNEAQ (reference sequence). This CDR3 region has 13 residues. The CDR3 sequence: CASSLDSGETQYF. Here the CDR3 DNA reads TGTGCCAGCAGCTTAGACTCAGGAGAGACCCAGTACTTC.

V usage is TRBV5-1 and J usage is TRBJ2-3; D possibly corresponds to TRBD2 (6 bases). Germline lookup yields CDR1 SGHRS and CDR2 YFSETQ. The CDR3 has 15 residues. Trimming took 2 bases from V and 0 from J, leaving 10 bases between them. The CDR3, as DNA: TGCGCCAGCAGCTTTCGGGGGTCTAGCACAGATACGCAGTATTTT. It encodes CASSFRGSSTDTQYF.

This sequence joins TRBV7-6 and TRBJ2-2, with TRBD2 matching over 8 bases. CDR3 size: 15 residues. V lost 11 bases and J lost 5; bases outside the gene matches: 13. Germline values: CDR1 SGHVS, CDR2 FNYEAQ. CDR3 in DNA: TGTGCCCTCGGGGGCTCCCGGGGGGGTACCGGGGAGCTGTTTTTT. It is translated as CALGGSRGGTGELFF.

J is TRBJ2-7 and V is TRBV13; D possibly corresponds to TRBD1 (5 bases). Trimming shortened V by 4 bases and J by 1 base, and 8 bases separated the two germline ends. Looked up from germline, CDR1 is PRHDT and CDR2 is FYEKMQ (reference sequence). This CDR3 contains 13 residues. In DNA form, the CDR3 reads TGTGCCAGCAGCTGGACACCTTCCTACGAGCAGTACTTC. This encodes CASSWTPSYEQYF.

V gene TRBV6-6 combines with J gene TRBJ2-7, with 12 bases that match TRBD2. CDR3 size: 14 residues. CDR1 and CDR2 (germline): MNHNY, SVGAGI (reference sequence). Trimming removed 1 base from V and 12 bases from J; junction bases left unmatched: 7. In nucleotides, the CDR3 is TGTGCCAGCAGTTACTTTGGTCTAGCGGGAGGGATGTACTTC. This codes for CASSYFGLAGGMYF.

In DNA, the CDR3 is TGTGCCAGTAGTATAGATCGGACAGTCAGTGAAGCTTTCTTT. As protein: CASSIDRTVSEAFF. The rearrangement links TRBV19 to TRBJ1-1, with a weak D call TRBD1 (6 bases). Trimming took 0 bases from V and 7 from J, leaving 12 bases between them. Germline CDR1 LNHDA, CDR2 SQIVND (reference sequence). This CDR3 is 14 amino acids long.

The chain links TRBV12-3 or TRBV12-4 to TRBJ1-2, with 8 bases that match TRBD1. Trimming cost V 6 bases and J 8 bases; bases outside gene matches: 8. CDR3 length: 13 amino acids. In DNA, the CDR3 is TGTGCCAGCAGCACGATCAGACAGGGGGGCTACACCTTC. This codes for CASSTIRQGGYTF.